The next 4 T cell receptor beta chains were all read from a single sample in a study of T cells in Graves' hyperthyroidism and ophthalmopathy. Authors of the study amplified TCR beta CDR3 regions from RNA transcripts. HTBI primers were used for first-round RT-PCR of the TCR CDR3. TCRdb redid the calling of the multiplex PCR reads with MiXCR, one entry per CDR3 protein. This sample has some 620,000 distinct CDR3 sequences; about a sixth occur once, and the top ten carry 3.8%. Material for sequencing was blood. The receptors derive from a woman aged 25 to 39 with Graves' hyperthyroidism.

There are many counts of this clonotype. The chain uses TRBV20-1 and TRBJ1-2; TRBD1 is a possible D gene (5 bases). Germline CDR1 and CDR2: DFQATT and SNEGSKA (reference sequence). V was trimmed by 4 bases and J by 3 bases, leaving 15 bases between them. The CDR3 runs 14 residues. The CDR3 bases are TGCAGTGCTATCAACCGGGACGCAGACTATGGCTACACCTTC. Protein product: CSAINRDADYGYTF.

This clonotype was seen a few times. The J gene is TRBJ2-7, the V gene TRBV27, with D perhaps TRBD2 (7 bases). Germline CDR1 and CDR2: MNHEY and SMNVEV (reference sequence). CDR3 length: 17 amino acids. V was clipped by 0 bases and J by 3 bases, with 18 bases between them. As DNA, the CDR3 is TGTGCCAGCAGTTTATCTGGGGGAGGGGGAATCTACTACGAGCAGTACTTC. Translation: CASSLSGGGGIYYEQYF.

In its sample, this clonotype was seen many times. The J gene is TRBJ2-2, the V gene TRBV3-1; D gene uncertain. Trimming cost V 1 base and J 7 bases, with 10 bases left between them. This CDR3 region has 14 residues. Germline CDR1 reads LGHDT; CDR2 reads YNNKEL (reference sequence). The CDR3 DNA is TGTGCCAGCAGCCAAGGGACCGTCGACGGGGAGCTGTTTTTT. Protein sequence: CASSQGTVDGELFF.

J is TRBJ1-2 and V is TRBV3-1; D is possibly TRBD1 (6 bases). The CDR3 runs 17 residues. V lost 0 bases, J lost 3 bases, and 17 bases lay in between. Germline-derived CDR1 and CDR2 are LGHDT and YNNKEL (reference sequence). The CDR3 protein is CASSQDPGAGSHYGYTF. For the CDR3, the DNA is TGTGCCAGCAGCCAAGATCCAGGGGCTGGTAGTCACTATGGCTACACCTTC.